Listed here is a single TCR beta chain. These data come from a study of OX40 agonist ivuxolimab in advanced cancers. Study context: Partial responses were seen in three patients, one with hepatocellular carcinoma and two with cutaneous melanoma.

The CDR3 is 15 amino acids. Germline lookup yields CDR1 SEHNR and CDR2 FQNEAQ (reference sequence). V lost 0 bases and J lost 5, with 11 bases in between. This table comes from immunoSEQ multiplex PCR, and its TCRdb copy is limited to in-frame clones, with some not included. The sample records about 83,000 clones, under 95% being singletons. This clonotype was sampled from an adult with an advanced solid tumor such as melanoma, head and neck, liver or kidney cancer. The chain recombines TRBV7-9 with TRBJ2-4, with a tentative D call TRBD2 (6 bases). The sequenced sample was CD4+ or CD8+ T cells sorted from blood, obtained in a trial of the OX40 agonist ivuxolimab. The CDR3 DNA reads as TGTGCCAGCAGCTTAGCCTCGGGACTTCAAAACATTCAGTACTTC. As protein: CASSLASGLQNIQYF.